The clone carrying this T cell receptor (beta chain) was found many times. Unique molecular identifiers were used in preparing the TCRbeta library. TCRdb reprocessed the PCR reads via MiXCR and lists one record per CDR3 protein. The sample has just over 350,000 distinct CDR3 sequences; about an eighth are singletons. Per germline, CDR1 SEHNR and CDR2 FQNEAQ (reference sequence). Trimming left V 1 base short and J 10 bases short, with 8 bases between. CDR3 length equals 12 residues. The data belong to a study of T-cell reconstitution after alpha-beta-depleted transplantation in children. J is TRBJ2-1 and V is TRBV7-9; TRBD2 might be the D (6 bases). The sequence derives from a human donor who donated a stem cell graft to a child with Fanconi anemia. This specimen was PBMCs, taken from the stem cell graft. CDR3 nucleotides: TGTGCCAGCAGCTTAGGTGGGGGGGAGCAGTTCTTC. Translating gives CASSLGGGEQFF.